This T cell receptor (beta chain) was recorded in a study of identical twins. Study results and limitations: Models underestimated how often monozygotic twins shared out-of-frame TCR alpha. Zero-insertion results could be subject to partial confounding by invariant MAIT and iNKT cells. Donors were not followed over many years; analysis was cross-sectional.

The CDR3 is 16 amino acids. The V gene lost 0 bases and the J gene lost 0 bases, with 10 bases spanning the gap. The germline V gene encodes CDR1 MGHRA and CDR2 YSYEKL. Points on this clonotype: Antigen: not known.

Everyone who gave samples was a healthy Caucasian. TCRdb ran MiXCR on the 5' RACE reads and lists one entry per CDR3 protein. The sample lists 450,000 to 650,000 distinct CDR3 sequences, 9.5% to 10% occurring once. Separately, the same data were catalogued under a study of yellow fever vaccine responses in identical twins.

The TCR sequence derives from a woman aged 18-29 years in good health. The chain has TRBV4-1 and TRBJ2-3; D unresolved. The sample comprised PBMCs. CDR3 DNA sequence: TGCGCCAGCAGCCAAGACAGCCATCTTAGCACAGATACGCAGTATTTT. Residues: CASSQDSHLSTDTQYF.